Listed here are 27 T cell receptor beta chains from one sample, sequenced in a study of PD-L1 blockade in urothelial cancer. Documented time point: peripheral blood 6 weeks after treatment start. TCRdb's table, derived via immunoSEQ multiplex PCR, lists solely in-frame clones and lacks some. The repertoire includes around 110,000 clones, approximately 90% of them detected once, and under 5% sits in the top ten. Sequencing was performed on PBMCs, taken around atezolizumab (anti-PD-L1) treatment. Every receptor here comes from a man in his 60s with urothelial cancer.

Only one count was recorded for this clone. The chain carries TRBV4-1 and TRBJ2-3; the D gene is possibly TRBD2 (6 bases). The germline V gene encodes CDR1 MGHRA and CDR2 YSYEKL. Trimming pared 0 bases from V and 2 bases from J, leaving 12 bases between. The CDR3 is 16 residues long. Here the CDR3 reads CASSQEGGLVTDTQYF. In nucleotides, the CDR3 is TGCGCCAGCAGCCAAGAGGGAGGCCTCGTCACAGATACGCAGTATTTT.

The chain combines TRBV7-2 with TRBJ2-7; 12 nucleotides line up with TRBD2. V shed 4 bases and J 6 bases; nucleotides not matched to a gene: 7. CDR1 SGHTA and CDR2 FQGNSA come from the germline V gene. The CDR3 loop spans 15 amino acids. CDR3 DNA sequence: TGTGCCAGCAGCTCAACCCTACTAGCGGGAGGCGAGCAGTACTTC. Its protein is CASSSTLLAGGEQYF.

J is TRBJ2-1 and V is TRBV9; the match to TRBD2 covers 7 bases. From germline, CDR1 is SGDLS and CDR2 YYNGEE. The CDR3 has 17 residues. The trim removed 0 bases at V and 4 bases at J, leaving 10 bases unmatched. CDR3 DNA sequence: TGTGCCAGCAGCGTAGCGCTTAGGAGCGGGGAATACAATGAGCAGTTCTTC. This sequence encodes CASSVALRSGEYNEQFF.

This clone came up a few times. This chain joins TRBV7-8 and TRBJ2-3, with TRBD2 matching over 8 bases. The CDR3 runs to 19 residues. The J segment lost 2 bases and the V segment lost 2 bases, leaving 15 bases of the junction unmatched. The germline CDR1 and CDR2 sequences are SGHVS and FQNEAQ. The CDR3 DNA is TGTGCCAGCAGCTTATCATCCCTAGCGGGCCTACTCTTCACAGATACGCAGTATTTT. The encoded protein is CASSLSSLAGLLFTDTQYF.

The V gene is TRBV21-1, the J gene TRBJ2-2; TRBD2, the D gene given by the table, was not confirmed from the DNA. TRBV21-1 represents a pseudogene. CDR3 length: 10 amino acids. The CDR3 bases are TGTGCCAGCACCCGCGGGGAGCTGTTTTTT. Translation: CASTRGELFF.

This sequence joins TRBV5-1 and TRBJ2-7; the D gene is possibly TRBD2 (7 bases). Trimming shortened V by 4 bases and J by 4 bases, and 18 bases separated the two germline ends. The CDR3 runs to 15 residues. In germline, CDR1 is SGHRS, CDR2 YFSETQ. In nucleotides, the CDR3 is TGCGCCAGCAGCCTCAAGGGGGGGGGCGTATACGAGCAGTACTTC. It encodes CASSLKGGGVYEQYF.

CDR3 sequence reads: CASSPGTSGYQETQYF. CDR3 nucleotide sequence: TGTGCCAGCAGCCCAGGGACTAGCGGTTACCAAGAGACCCAGTACTTC. This chain connects TRBV4-2 to TRBJ2-5, with 11 bases aligning to TRBD2. The germline CDR1 and CDR2 sequences are LGHNA and YNFKEQ. CDR3 length equals 16 residues. J lost 0 bases, V lost 4 bases, and 4 bases had no gene match.

The J gene is TRBJ2-3, the V gene TRBV25-1, with D possibly TRBD1 on 6 matching bases. Trimming took off 4 bases at V and 3 bases at J, with 11 bases between the two ends. Germline assignment: CDR1 MGHDK and CDR2 SYGVNS. The CDR3 has 14 residues. CDR3 amino acids: CASSAIGQTDTQYF. CDR3 coding DNA: TGTGCCAGCAGTGCGATTGGACAGACAGATACGCAGTATTTT.

J is TRBJ1-2 and V is TRBV19, with D possibly matching TRBD1 (5 bases). The CDR3 has 14 amino acids. Deletions cut 8 bases from V and 0 bases from J, with 13 bases between. The germline gives CDR1 LNHDA, CDR2 SQIVND (reference sequence). The CDR3 protein is CASGGMSANYGYTF. The CDR3 DNA is TGTGCCAGTGGGGGGATGTCAGCTAACTATGGCTACACCTTC.

The chain couples TRBV4-2 to TRBJ2-3; the match to TRBD2 covers 11 bases. Germline V gene data show CDR1 as LGHNA and CDR2 as YNFKEQ. J gave up 2 bases and V 0 bases, and 13 bases lay outside the gene matches. CDR3 length: 20 amino acids. CDR3 residues: CASSQEGLAGGRTYTDTQYF. DNA for the CDR3: TGTGCCAGCAGCCAAGAGGGGCTAGCGGGGGGCCGAACGTACACAGATACGCAGTATTTT.

The chain couples TRBV2 to TRBJ1-2; possible D gene TRBD1, 6 bases. Germline CDR1 reads SNHLY; CDR2 reads FYNNEI. V was shortened by 2 bases and J by 2 bases, with 15 bases between the two germline ends. The CDR3 is made up of 16 amino acids. CDR3 region: CASSESNDRPNYGYTF. Here the CDR3 DNA reads TGTGCCAGCAGTGAATCGAATGACAGGCCCAACTATGGCTACACCTTC. Combining the CDR3 with reference TRBV2 and TRBJ1-2 gives the whole variable domain EPEVTQTPSHQVTQMGQEVILRCVPISNHLYFYWYRQILGQKVEFLVSFYNNEISEKSEIFDDQFSVERPDGSNFTLKIRSTKLEDSAMYFCASSESNDRPNYGYTFGSGTRLTVV.

The chain couples TRBV11-2 to TRBJ2-7; TRBD2 aligns across 9 bases. Looked up from germline, CDR1 is SGHAT and CDR2 is FQNNGV. The J segment lost 7 bases and the V segment lost 0 bases, leaving 7 bases of the junction unmatched. The CDR3 runs 15 residues. The CDR3 loop is CASSLDHATSGEQYF. The CDR3 DNA is TGTGCCAGCAGCTTAGACCACGCGACTAGCGGAGAGCAGTACTTC.

J is TRBJ2-7 and V is TRBV9; TRBD2 aligns across 9 bases. The CDR3 is 14 amino acids. V trimming: 4 bases; J trimming: 2 bases; junction bases outside the gene matches: 4. Germline CDR1 and CDR2: SGDLS and YYNGEE. CDR3 amino acids: CASSTSSGAYEQYF. DNA for the CDR3: TGTGCCAGCAGCACCTCTAGCGGGGCCTACGAGCAGTACTTC.

The chain couples TRBV28 to TRBJ1-4; D remains unclear. Per the germline V gene, CDR1 is MDHEN and CDR2 is SYDVKM. Trimming cost V 6 bases and J 0 bases, with 8 bases left between them. This CDR3 has 14 amino acids. In DNA, the CDR3 is TGTGCCAGCAGCTCCGGGACAACTAATGAAAAACTGTTTTTT. Residues: CASSSGTTNEKLFF.

The chain joins TRBV7-2 to TRBJ2-5; D is unclear. In germline, CDR1 is SGHTA, CDR2 FQGNSA. The CDR3 is 13 residues long. V gave up 1 base and J gave up 3 bases, with 6 bases separating them. The CDR3 region has the DNA TGTGCCAGCAGCTTAGTGGAGAAAGAGACCCAGTACTTC. It encodes CASSLVEKETQYF.

The J gene is TRBJ2-7, the V gene TRBV5-4, with no clear D. The germline V and J ends were trimmed by 5 bases and 0 bases, with 15 bases remaining between them. The CDR3 covers 15 residues. CDR1 SGHNT and CDR2 YYREEE come from the germline V gene (reference sequence). The CDR3 coding sequence is TGTGCCAGCAGAACTTTCGGCGGAATCTCCTACGAGCAGTACTTC. Protein sequence: CASRTFGGISYEQYF.

V and J are TRBV7-3 and TRBJ2-3; no clear D gene. V was clipped by 5 bases and J by 2 bases, with 8 bases between them. The germline gives CDR1 SGHTA, CDR2 FQGTGA. The CDR3 length is 13 residues. CDR3: CASSGQNTDTQYF. CDR3 sequence (DNA): TGTGCCAGCAGCGGGCAGAACACAGATACGCAGTATTTT.

V and J are TRBV5-1 and TRBJ1-3; D gene ambiguous. The CDR3 contains 15 residues. Trimming pared 0 bases from V and 2 bases from J, leaving 9 bases between. The germline V gene encodes CDR1 SGHRS and CDR2 YFSETQ. The CDR3 is CASSLAERAGNTIYF. The DNA of the CDR3 is TGCGCCAGCAGCTTGGCCGAGCGCGCTGGAAACACCATATATTTT.

The chain couples TRBV2 to TRBJ1-6; a weak D match, TRBD1 (6 bases). The CDR3 runs to 16 residues. Germline loops: CDR1 SNHLY, CDR2 FYNNEI. V was shortened by 7 bases and J by 7 bases, with 20 bases between the two germline ends. The CDR3, as DNA: TGTGCCAGCACCCGTAACCTACAGGGACGGAATTCACCCCTCCACTTT. This codes for CASTRNLQGRNSPLHF.

The V and J genes are TRBV2 and TRBJ2-3; TRBD1 agrees at 9 bases. The CDR3 has 15 amino acids. CDR1 is SNHLY and CDR2 is FYNNEI in the germline V gene. V lost 5 bases, J lost 2 bases, and 5 bases stayed unmatched. In DNA form, the CDR3 reads TGTGCCAGCAGTACCGACAGGGGGTCCACAGATACGCAGTATTTT. Encoded protein: CASSTDRGSTDTQYF.

The chain uses TRBV5-1 and TRBJ1-3, with D unclear. V was clipped by 4 bases and J by 0 bases, with 11 bases between them. Germline CDR1 SGHRS, CDR2 YFSETQ. The length of the CDR3 is 15 residues. In DNA form, the CDR3 reads TGCGCCAGCAGCCGCAACGGGGACTCTGGAAACACCATATATTTT. Its translation: CASSRNGDSGNTIYF.

This sequence joins TRBV11-3 and TRBJ2-2, with 11 bases identical to TRBD2. The germline CDR1 and CDR2 sequences are SGHNT and YENEEA. The CDR3 extends over 17 amino acids. The V gene end was trimmed by 4 bases and the J gene end by 4 bases; junction bases not matched to a gene: 8. CDR3 region: CASSSPPGTSGTGELFF. The CDR3, as DNA: TGTGCCAGCAGCTCGCCGCCGGGGACTAGCGGCACCGGGGAGCTGTTTTTT.

The CDR3 here is CASSLASVGDTQYF. The CDR3 DNA reads TGTGCCAGCAGCTTAGCTAGCGTTGGAGATACGCAGTATTTT. The V call is TRBV7-2, the J call TRBJ2-3, with a possible D match to TRBD2 (5 bases). Trimming removed 0 bases from V and 5 bases from J, with 9 bases in between. Per germline, CDR1 SGHTA and CDR2 FQGNSA. The CDR3 runs to 14 residues.

V is TRBV7-8 and J is TRBJ2-3; weak D call: TRBD1 (8 bases). V was shortened by 5 bases and J by 6 bases, with 21 bases between the two germline ends. The CDR3 totals 16 residues. The germline CDR1 and CDR2 sequences are SGHVS and FQNEAQ. The CDR3 is CASSIGQGGIWDTQYF. DNA for the CDR3: TGTGCCAGCAGCATCGGACAGGGAGGGATCTGGGATACGCAGTATTTT.

This chain connects TRBV2 to TRBJ2-5; a possible D gene is TRBD2 (6 bases). V lost 7 bases and J lost 5, with 14 bases in between. The CDR3 covers 13 residues. Germline loops: CDR1 SNHLY, CDR2 FYNNEI. The CDR3 sequence is CASNRGERETQYF. CDR3 DNA: TGTGCCAGCAACCGCGGGGAGAGGGAGACCCAGTACTTC. The whole variable domain, remainder taken from reference TRBV2 and TRBJ2-5, is EPEVTQTPSHQVTQMGQEVILRCVPISNHLYFYWYRQILGQKVEFLVSFYNNEISEKSEIFDDQFSVERPDGSNFTLKIRSTKLEDSAMYFCASNRGERETQYFGPGTRLLVL.

V and J are TRBV6-4 and TRBJ1-2; 8 nucleotides agree with TRBD1. Unmatched junction bases numbered 2, after V lost 6 bases and J lost 5 bases. This CDR3 has 12 amino acids. Germline CDR1 MRHNA, CDR2 SNTAGT. The CDR3 sequence is CASRTGVYGYTF. The CDR3 region has the DNA TGTGCCAGCAGGACAGGGGTTTATGGCTACACCTTC.

This clone was found once. The DNA of the CDR3 is TGTGCCAGCAGTGAAGTACAGGGGGCGTGGTACGAGCAGTACTTC. Amino acids: CASSEVQGAWYEQYF. The chain links TRBV6-1 to TRBJ2-7; TRBD1 matches at 9 bases. Trimming at V came to 1 base and at J to 4 bases, leaving 5 bases not matched to a gene. Germline V gives CDR1 MNHNS, CDR2 SASEGT. The CDR3 has 15 residues.